Listed below are T cell receptor beta chains from one sample, sequenced in a study of blood T cell repertoires in COVID-19. Sequencing used immunoSEQ multiplex PCR; TCRdb keeps in-frame clones, though not all of them. The data show about 190,000 clones, about 83% seen once. Specimen: peripheral blood. The receptor set was obtained from a woman aged 70-85 years with active or convalescent COVID-19. Each CDR3 is given with its conserved first and last residue. D genes are given only for firm matches.

CDR3 length	V gene	D gene	J gene	CDR3 protein
15	TRBV19	TRBD1	TRBJ1-1	CASRNNRGVRTEAFF
14	TRBV5-4	TRBD1	TRBJ2-5	CASSIYRGRETQYF
15	TRBV6-1	-	TRBJ1-6	CASSEPTAYNSPLHF
15	TRBV19	TRBD1	TRBJ1-5	CASSDFQGAMQPQHF
14	TRBV19	TRBD1	TRBJ1-5	CASTRAGGTQPQHF
19	TRBV7-2	TRBD1	TRBJ2-4	CASSSEGSTGGFAKNIQYF
15	TRBV11-1	-	TRBJ2-3	CASSGEGLPTFPQYF
19	TRBV29-1	TRBD2	TRBJ2-7	CSVANLPGLAVTKSYEQYF
15	TRBV7-2	-	TRBJ2-2	CASSWFRGPTGELFF
15	TRBV2	TRBD2	TRBJ2-7	CASSEFSGQPYEQYF
15	TRBV18	TRBD1	TRBJ2-7	CASSPEQGISYEQYF
11	TRBV19	-	TRBJ1-2	CASRFRHGYTF
16	TRBV25-1	-	TRBJ2-2	CASSESDSYRTGELFF
14	TRBV29-1	-	TRBJ2-1	CRRRWGLPRNEQFF
15	TRBV19	-	TRBJ2-1	CASSIDRGGVLGQFF
14	TRBV11-1	TRBD1	TRBJ1-2	CASSRQGSAVGYTF
14	TRBV7-2	-	TRBJ1-1	CASSSKQGSWGAFF
16	TRBV7-6	TRBD2	TRBJ2-2	CASKGLAGFSTGELFF
16	TRBV15	-	TRBJ2-1	CATSRVGADPANEQFF
13	TRBV2	TRBD1	TRBJ2-1	CASSGQGGSEQFF
16	TRBV14	TRBD1	TRBJ1-5	CASSQKDRGPFQPQHF
15	TRBV30	TRBD2	TRBJ2-7	CVYRRLAGVKCEQYF
17	TRBV24-1	TRBD2	TRBJ2-1	CATSDPTSGRGGNEQFF
15	TRBV7-9	-	TRBJ2-2	CASSLGAGATGELFF
14	TRBV25-1	-	TRBJ2-1	CASSAPGTPHEQFF
15	TRBV7-6	TRBD1	TRBJ1-4	CASSLAGTGAEKLFF
15	TRBV6-1	TRBD2	TRBJ2-1	CASSEVGGSYNEQFF
15	TRBV6-4	-	TRBJ2-1	CASSATPYPYNEQFF
16	TRBV18	-	TRBJ2-1	CASSPQTLTSHNEQFF
14	TRBV28	-	TRBJ1-3	CASYTGSSGNTIYF
13	TRBV2	-	TRBJ1-1	CASRGHPNTEAFF
13	TRBV28	-	TRBJ2-2	CASRLLGTGELFF
16	TRBV9	TRBD2	TRBJ2-1	CASSPPGASGYNEQFF
13	TRBV7-8	-	TRBJ2-1	CASSLSRGDSAFF
12	TRBV7-9	-	TRBJ2-1	CASSLAGGHWFF
13	TRBV4-2	TRBD2	TRBJ2-5	CASSRTSGETQYF
15	TRBV11-2	TRBD1	TRBJ2-5	CASSLGQGRQETQYF
15	TRBV4-1	TRBD1	TRBJ1-2	CASSPGQGPNYGYTF
17	TRBV3-1/TRBV3-2	TRBD2	TRBJ2-3	CASSQSLAGGPTDTQYF
15	TRBV24-1	-	TRBJ2-7	CATSAATGISYEQYF
16	TRBV20-1	TRBD2	TRBJ2-1	CSASAPAGGPGSEQFF
15	TRBV21-1	-	TRBJ2-7	CASSNGVSGIYEQYF
18	TRBV25-1	TRBD1	TRBJ2-3	CASSLSSGGAGSTDTQYF
15	TRBV9	TRBD2	TRBJ2-4	CASSAAGQAKNIQYF
15	TRBV5-1	TRBD2	TRBJ2-7	CASSLPGLGAYEQYF